Following are 26 T cell receptor beta chains from one sample sequenced in a study of metastatic and nonmetastatic thyroid tumors. All patients were treatment-naive before thyroid surgery. TCRdb re-processed the PCR reads through MiXCR. Here the sample spans some 20,000 clones, roughly 22% being singletons. Sequencing was done on a sample of tumor tissue. The receptors were gathered from a male donor with papillary thyroid cancer or a benign thyroid nodule (not recorded which). Some clones in this sample may be carry-over from other donors' samples.

This clone was counted ten times or more. The gene calls are TRBV12-3 or TRBV12-4 and TRBJ1-4; tentative D call: TRBD1 (5 bases). The V end was cut by 9 bases, the J end by 7 bases, with 12 bases between. This CDR3 has 12 residues. The DNA of the CDR3 is TGTGCCAGTCAGGGTTCTAGTGAAAAACTGTTTTTT. Translating gives CASQGSSEKLFF.

This clone was picked up many times. The rearrangement links TRBV5-1 to TRBJ2-2; 8 bases fit TRBD2. V gave up 0 bases and J gave up 5 bases; unmatched junction bases: 6. The CDR3 totals 16 residues. Germline V gives CDR1 SGHRS, CDR2 YFSETQ. CDR3 residues: CASSLERAGVTGELFF. The CDR3 region has the DNA TGCGCCAGCAGCTTGGAGCGAGCGGGAGTTACCGGGGAGCTGTTTTTT.

This chain joins TRBV28 and TRBJ2-7; D unclear. There are 15 residues in the CDR3. The V end lost 4 bases, the J end lost 2 bases, and 15 bases lay between the germline ends. The germline CDR1 and CDR2 sequences are MDHEN and SYDVKM. This CDR3 reads CASSSSYIGTYEQYF. CDR3 sequence (DNA): TGTGCCAGCAGTTCCTCATATATTGGGACCTACGAGCAGTACTTC. Full variable domain (rest looked up from reference TRBV28 and TRBJ2-7): DVKVTQSSRYLVKRTGEKVFLECVQDMDHENMFWYRQDPGLGLRLIYFSYDVKMKEKGDIPEGYSVSREKKERFSLILESASTNQTSMYLCASSSSYIGTYEQYFGPGTRLTVT.

The chain couples TRBV12-5 to TRBJ2-7, with D possibly TRBD1 on 5 matching bases. Germline CDR1 is LGHNT and CDR2 is FRNRAP. There are 12 residues in the CDR3. Trimming removed 6 bases at V and 4 bases at J, with 10 bases between. The CDR3 region is CASGLDSYEQYF. The CDR3 DNA reads TGTGCTAGTGGACTCGACAGTTACGAGCAGTACTTC. Combining the CDR3 with reference TRBV12-5 and TRBJ2-7 gives the whole variable domain DARVTQTPRHKVTEMGQEVTMRCQPILGHNTVFWYRQTMMQGLELLAYFRNRAPLDDSGMPKDRFSAEMPDATLATLKIQPSEPRDSAVYFCASGLDSYEQYFGPGTRLTVT.

This clone was recorded at least ten times. The V and J genes are TRBV2 and TRBJ2-1; no clear D. Germline loops: CDR1 SNHLY, CDR2 FYNNEI. With 4 bases removed from V and 8 bases from J, the gap between germline ends came to 6 bases. The CDR3 covers 11 residues. CDR3 bases: TGTGCCAGCAGTGTAGAGCATGAGCAGTTCTTC. This gives the protein CASSVEHEQFF.

The sample holds many counts of this clone. The chain uses TRBV30 and TRBJ2-5; D is uncertain. Trimming left V 4 bases short and J 1 base short, with 7 bases between. This CDR3 is 12 amino acids long. Germline V gene data show CDR1 as GTSNPN and CDR2 as SVGIG (reference sequence). The CDR3 is CAWKWGQETQYF. CDR3 DNA: TGTGCCTGGAAGTGGGGCCAAGAGACCCAGTACTTC. Together with reference TRBV30 and TRBJ2-5, the CDR3 gives the full variable domain: SQTIHQWPATLVQPVGSPLSLECTVEGTSNPNLYWYRQAAGRGLQLLFYSVGIGQISSEVPQNLSASRPQDRQFILSSKKLLLSDSGFYLCAWKWGQETQYFGPGTRLLVL.

The sample holds many counts of this clone. DNA of the CDR3: TGTGCCAGCAGCTTGGACATGAACACTGAAGCTTTCTTT. As protein: CASSLDMNTEAFF. The chain is built from TRBV7-9 and TRBJ1-1, with D possibly matching TRBD1 (5 bases). The V end was cut by 3 bases, the J end by 0 bases, with 5 bases between. The CDR3 runs 13 residues. Germline V gene data show CDR1 as SEHNR and CDR2 as FQNEAQ (reference sequence).

This clone occurred many times. This rearrangement joins TRBV18 to TRBJ1-6; D is unresolved. V lost 2 bases and J lost 10, with 21 bases in between. The CDR3 covers 17 residues. Germline CDR1 reads KGHSH; CDR2 reads LQKENI. DNA of the CDR3: TGTGCCAGCTCACCAGAGCCTCTTCAATCTATAATGTCACCCCTCCACTTT. Amino acids: CASSPEPLQSIMSPLHF.

This clone has just a few counts. The chain joins TRBV19 to TRBJ2-7; 11 bases match TRBD2. With V trimmed by 5 bases and J by 6 bases, 3 bases remained unmatched. Germline V gene lookup returns CDR1 LNHDA and CDR2 SQIVND (reference sequence). The CDR3 sequence is 13 residues long. CDR3 in amino acids: CASSHGTSGEQYF. CDR3 in DNA: TGTGCCAGTAGTCACGGGACTAGCGGCGAGCAGTACTTC. The variable domain in full, completed from reference TRBV19 and TRBJ2-7, reads DGGITQSPKYLFRKEGQNVTLSCEQNLNHDAMYWYRQDPGQGLRLIYYSQIVNDFQKGDIAEGYSVSREKKESFPLTVTSAQKNPTAFYLCASSHGTSGEQYFGPGTRLTVT.

A remark on this clone: A read error may account for a junction end that differs from germline. This sequence joins TRBV12-3 or TRBV12-4 and TRBJ2-1; 8 bases match TRBD2. This CDR3 contains 15 residues. The CDR3 here is CSSSPGTRTYNEQFF. In nucleotides, the CDR3 is TGCTCCAGCAGTCCCGGGACTAGAACCTACAATGAGCAGTTCTTC.

This clone has at least ten counts. A much larger clonotype is one base distant, so this may be a read error. The chain links TRBV2 to TRBJ2-1; possibly TRBD2 for D (5 bases). The CDR3 contains 13 residues. CDR1 and CDR2 (germline): SNHLY, FYNNEI. The CDR3 is CASRSTRGNVQFF. DNA of the CDR3: TGTGCCAGCAGGTCTACTAGAGGGAATGTGCAGTTCTTC.

The sample holds many counts of this clone. The gene calls are TRBV11-2 and TRBJ1-2; tentative D call: TRBD1 (6 bases). With 0 bases removed from V and 6 bases from J, the gap between germline ends came to 8 bases. This CDR3 comprises 13 residues. CDR1 is SGHAT and CDR2 is FQNNGV in the germline V gene. The CDR3 DNA reads TGTGCCAGCAGCTTAGATCCAGGGGATGGCTACACCTTC. It codes for CASSLDPGDGYTF.

This clone was picked up many times. The chain couples TRBV24-1 to TRBJ2-2, with D hard to call. Germline V CDR1 and CDR2: KGHDR, SFDVKD. The CDR3 has 13 residues. V lost 1 base to trimming and J lost 6 bases, with 5 bases between them. The CDR3 sequence: CATSDFMAGELFF. DNA of the CDR3: TGTGCCACCAGTGATTTTATGGCCGGGGAGCTGTTTTTT.

On this clone itself: A read error is possible here, since a much larger clone lies one base away. The V gene is TRBV4-2, the J gene TRBJ2-1; possible D gene TRBD2, 5 bases. CDR3 length equals 14 residues. In germline, CDR1 is LGHNA, CDR2 YNFKEQ. CDR3 in DNA: TGTGTCAGCAGCCCGGGATTTATTAAGAATGAGCAGTTCTTC. This encodes CVSSPGFIKNEQFF.

The chain links TRBV11-2 to TRBJ2-1; 7 bases line up with TRBD2. With V trimmed by 8 bases and J by 4 bases, 11 bases remained unmatched. From germline, CDR1 is SGHAT and CDR2 FQNNGV. The CDR3 contains 15 residues. CDR3 in amino acids: CASGPGLPRYNEQFF. The CDR3 DNA sequence: TGTGCCAGCGGCCCGGGACTACCTAGATACAATGAGCAGTTCTTC.

As concerns this clone: The junction differs from germline at one of its ends, possibly a read error. This rearrangement joins TRBV6-1 to TRBJ2-3; unclear D gene. The CDR3 is 15 amino acids. In germline, CDR1 is MNHNS, CDR2 SASEGT. CDR3 protein: CASTFRGTITDTQYF. DNA for the CDR3: TGTGCCAGCACCTTTCGCGGAACTATCACAGATACGCAGTATTTC.

The gene calls are TRBV3-1 and TRBJ2-2; 11 bases align to TRBD2. With 4 bases clipped from V and 2 bases from J, the junction kept 6 bases outside the gene matches. Germline V CDR1 and CDR2: LGHDT, YNNKEL (reference sequence). The CDR3 covers 17 residues. Written as DNA, the CDR3 is TGTGCCAGCAGCCGATCTAGCGGGGGGTTCAACACCGGGGAGCTGTTTTTT. As protein: CASSRSSGGFNTGELFF. The whole variable domain, remainder taken from reference TRBV3-1 and TRBJ2-2, is DTAVSQTPKYLVTQMGNDKSIKCEQNLGHDTMYWYKQDSKKFLKIMFSYNNKELIINETVPNRFSPKSPDKAHLNLHINSLELGDSAVYFCASSRSSGGFNTGELFFGEGSRLTVL.

By sample share, this clone is medium-sized. The V call is TRBV27, the J call TRBJ2-1; D call uncertain. The CDR3 runs to 14 residues. In germline, CDR1 is MNHEY, CDR2 SMNVEV (reference sequence). V shed 7 bases and J shed 0 bases, with 10 bases lying between them. CDR3 in amino acids: CASMVERSYNEQFF. The CDR3 bases are TGTGCCAGCATGGTCGAACGCTCCTACAATGAGCAGTTCTTC.

By share of the sample, this clone is medium-sized. The J gene is TRBJ2-7, the V gene TRBV28; perhaps TRBD1 as D (5 bases). V was trimmed by 3 bases and J by 0 bases, leaving 12 bases between them. Per germline, CDR1 MDHEN and CDR2 SYDVKM. This CDR3 contains 15 residues. CDR3 sequence reads: CASSFLQANSYEQYF. Here the CDR3 DNA reads TGTGCCAGCAGTTTCCTACAGGCCAACTCCTACGAGCAGTACTTC.

By sample share, this clone is medium-sized. J is TRBJ2-7 and V is TRBV6-1, with D tentatively TRBD2 (5 bases). The CDR3 loop spans 14 amino acids. Germline V lookup: CDR1 MNHNS, CDR2 SASEGT. V gave up 10 bases and J gave up 3 bases, with 19 bases separating them. The CDR3 sequence is CAITRGPGGYEQYF. The CDR3 nucleotides read TGTGCCATCACCCGTGGCCCCGGAGGCTACGAGCAGTACTTC.

This clone has at least ten counts. J is TRBJ1-2 and V is TRBV20-1; D unclear. There are 12 residues in the CDR3. The V end lost 2 bases, the J end lost 6 bases, and 10 bases lay between the germline ends. Looked up from germline, CDR1 is DFQATT and CDR2 is SNEGSKA (reference sequence). CDR3 bases: TGCAGTGCTAGACCAGCGGCGGATGGCTACACCTTC. This codes for CSARPAADGYTF.

This clone was detected many times. V is TRBV20-1 and J is TRBJ2-5, with 8 positions matching TRBD1. Trimming took 6 bases from V and 1 from J; bases not matched to a gene: 4. There are 13 residues in the CDR3. The V gene's germline CDR1 is DFQATT and CDR2 SNEGSKA (reference sequence). DNA for the CDR3: TGCAGTGCAAGAACAGGGGGCCAAGAGACCCAGTACTTC. This codes for CSARTGGQETQYF.

The sample holds a few counts of this clone. J is TRBJ2-3 and V is TRBV12-3 or TRBV12-4; the match to TRBD2 covers 13 bases. With 7 bases clipped from V and 2 bases from J, the junction kept 6 bases outside the gene matches. The CDR3 length is 16 residues. The CDR3 loop reads CASIPGLAGDTDTQYF. The CDR3 DNA is TGTGCCAGCATCCCAGGACTAGCGGGGGACACAGATACGCAGTATTTT.

This clone was seen a handful of times. J is TRBJ2-7 and V is TRBV6-2 or TRBV6-3; weak D call: TRBD1 (5 bases). The CDR3 has 14 amino acids. V was trimmed by 2 bases and J by 1 base, leaving 9 bases between them. The germline V gene encodes CDR1 MNHEY and CDR2 SVGEGT. The CDR3 loop reads CASSYVQGSYEQYF. The CDR3 DNA reads as TGTGCCAGCAGTTACGTCCAGGGATCCTACGAGCAGTACTTC.

This clone has a handful of counts. The gene calls are TRBV6-2 or TRBV6-3 and TRBJ2-2; 8 nucleotides agree with TRBD2. The V and J ends lost 2 bases and 4 bases, in that order; junction bases with no gene match: 12. CDR3 length equals 18 residues. Germline V gene lookup returns CDR1 MNHEY and CDR2 SVGEGT. The CDR3, as DNA: TGTGCCAGCAGTTACCCTCCTACCAGCGGGGGACGCACCGGGGAGCTGTTTTTT. This codes for CASSYPPTSGGRTGELFF.

The V call is TRBV6-1, the J call TRBJ2-7; possible D gene TRBD2, 5 bases. Germline lookup yields CDR1 MNHNS and CDR2 SASEGT. Deletions cut 2 bases from V and 4 bases from J, with 15 bases between. The CDR3 loop spans 15 amino acids. The CDR3 sequence: CASSENPLAGYEQYF. DNA of the CDR3: TGTGCCAGCAGTGAAAATCCGCTAGCAGGTTACGAGCAGTACTTC.